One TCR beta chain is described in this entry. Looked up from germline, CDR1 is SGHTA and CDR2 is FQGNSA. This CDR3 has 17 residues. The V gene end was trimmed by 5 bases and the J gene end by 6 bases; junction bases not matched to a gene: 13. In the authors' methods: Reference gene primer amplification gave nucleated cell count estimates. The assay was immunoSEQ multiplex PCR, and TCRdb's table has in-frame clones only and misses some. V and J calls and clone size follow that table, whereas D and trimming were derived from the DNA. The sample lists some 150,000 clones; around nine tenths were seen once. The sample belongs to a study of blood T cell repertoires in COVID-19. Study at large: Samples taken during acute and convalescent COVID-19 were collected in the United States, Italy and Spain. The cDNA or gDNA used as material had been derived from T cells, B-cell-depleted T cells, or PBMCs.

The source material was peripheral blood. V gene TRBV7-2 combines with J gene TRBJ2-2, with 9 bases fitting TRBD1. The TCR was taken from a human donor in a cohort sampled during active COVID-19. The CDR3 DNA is TGTGCCAGCAGCCTCCTAGTGGGGACAGGGTTGGCCGGGGAGCTGTTTTTT. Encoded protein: CASSLLVGTGLAGELFF.